These 26 T cell receptor beta chains came from one sample sequenced in a study of cytomegalovirus exposure and HLA in healthy donors. The PCR employed 60 Vbeta primers together with 13 Jbeta primers. Profiling relied on immunoSEQ multiplex PCR, and the TCRdb table lists in-frame clones only, not all of them. The table lists 250,000 or so clones, 85% to 90% of them singletons. Sequenced input: PBMCs. Receptors were obtained from a human donor in good health.

The V call is TRBV7-9, the J call TRBJ2-2; unclear D gene. The CDR3 covers 15 residues. The germline gives CDR1 SEHNR, CDR2 FQNEAQ (reference sequence). The germline V and J ends were trimmed by 3 bases and 0 bases, with 8 bases remaining between them. CDR3 region: CASSLNNANTGELFF. The CDR3 bases are TGTGCCAGCAGCTTGAACAACGCGAACACCGGGGAGCTGTTTTTT.

The CDR3 region is CASSLGRGQDADTQYF. The CDR3 DNA reads as TGCGCCAGCAGCTTGGGTCGGGGACAGGACGCAGATACGCAGTATTTT. V gene TRBV5-1 combines with J gene TRBJ2-3; TRBD1 aligns across 8 bases. V trimming: 0 bases; J trimming: 4 bases; junction bases outside the gene matches: 7. Germline V lookup: CDR1 SGHRS, CDR2 YFSETQ. The CDR3 loop spans 16 amino acids.

The V gene is TRBV4-2, the J gene TRBJ2-1, with a tentative D call TRBD1 (6 bases). Germline lookup yields CDR1 LGHNA and CDR2 YNFKEQ. This CDR3 spans 12 amino acids. The V and J ends lost 4 bases and 5 bases respectively, with 6 bases between them. Here the CDR3 DNA reads TGTGCCAGCAGCCGGGGGCACAATGAGCAGTTCTTC. Residues: CASSRGHNEQFF.

In DNA form, the CDR3 reads TGCAGCGCGGGACAGGGTAGCTCTGGGGCCAACGTCCTGACTTTC. Its translation is CSAGQGSSGANVLTF. The chain is built from TRBV29-1 and TRBJ2-6; 9 bases align to TRBD1. V lost 7 bases to trimming and J lost 0 bases; unmatched junction nucleotides: 4. CDR3 length: 15 amino acids. Germline CDR1 reads SQVTM; CDR2 reads ANQGSEA. Variable domain in full (rest from reference TRBV29-1 and TRBJ2-6): SAVISQKPSRDICQRGTSLTIQCQVDSQVTMMFWYRQQPGQSLTLIATANQGSEATYESGFVIDKFPISRPNLTFSTLTVSNMSPEDSSIYLCSAGQGSSGANVLTFGAGSRLTVL.

This sequence joins TRBV28 and TRBJ1-2, with 10 bases fitting TRBD1. The CDR3 totals 12 residues. Germline CDR1 is MDHEN and CDR2 is SYDVKM. The J segment lost 7 bases and the V segment lost 11 bases, leaving 7 bases of the junction unmatched. CDR3 nucleotide sequence: TGTGCCTCCGGGACAGGGGCGTTTGGCTACACCTTC. Its translation is CASGTGAFGYTF.

The chain recombines TRBV6-5 with TRBJ2-7; no reliable D call. The germline CDR1 and CDR2 sequences are MNHEY and SVGAGI. The germline V and J ends were trimmed by 6 bases and 0 bases, with 15 bases remaining between them. The CDR3 spans 15 residues. CDR3 sequence: CASRNRPWSSYEQYF. CDR3 nucleotides: TGTGCCAGCAGAAACCGACCATGGAGCTCCTACGAGCAGTACTTC.

In the case of this clone: Compared with germline, one end of the junction differs, possibly owing to a read error. The V call is TRBV9, the J call TRBJ2-7; 8 bases map to TRBD2. The germline V gene encodes CDR1 SGDLS and CDR2 YYNGEE. The CDR3 consists of 15 residues. CDR3 loop: CASGVEGSGSYEQYF. The CDR3 DNA reads as TGTGCCAGCGGCGTAGAAGGGAGCGGGAGCTACGAGCAGTACTTC.

The genes are TRBV14 and TRBJ2-7; maybe TRBD1 (5 bases). V gave up 1 base and J gave up 3 bases, with 10 bases separating them. CDR3 length: 14 amino acids. Germline V gene data show CDR1 as SGHDN and CDR2 as FVKESK. The CDR3 loop is CASSQAGLLYEQYF. The DNA of the CDR3 is TGTGCCAGCAGCCAAGCAGGGCTTCTCTACGAGCAGTACTTC.

The chain links TRBV2 to TRBJ2-2; 8 bases are a match to TRBD1. Trimming cost V 6 bases and J 5 bases; bases outside gene matches: 5. This CDR3 contains 14 residues. In germline, CDR1 is SNHLY, CDR2 FYNNEI. The CDR3 sequence is CASRGTGLTGELFF. The CDR3 bases are TGTGCCAGCAGGGGGACAGGACTTACCGGGGAGCTGTTTTTT.

This chain joins TRBV11-3 and TRBJ2-2; no clear D gene. The CDR3 is 14 residues long. V shed 5 bases and J shed 3 bases, with 10 bases lying between them. Germline CDR1 reads SGHNT; CDR2 reads YENEEA. The CDR3 DNA is TGTGCCAGCAGCGAGCAGGAATACACCGGGGAGCTGTTTTTT. It encodes CASSEQEYTGELFF. The whole variable domain, filled in from reference TRBV11-3 and TRBJ2-2, reads EAGVVQSPRYKIIEKKQPVAFWCNPISGHNTLYWYLQNLGQGPELLIRYENEEAVDDSQLPKDRFSAERLKGVDSTLKIQPAELGDSAVYLCASSEQEYTGELFFGEGSRLTVL.

J is TRBJ2-7 and V is TRBV2; 11 bases agree with TRBD1. Losses at the gene ends were 6 bases for V and 2 bases for J; bases not matched to a gene: 3. CDR1 and CDR2 from the germline V gene are SNHLY and FYNNEI. There are 14 residues in the CDR3. The CDR3 sequence: CASRGTGGPYEQYF. The CDR3 DNA is TGTGCCAGCAGAGGGACAGGGGGTCCCTACGAGCAGTACTTC.

The rearrangement uses TRBV29-1 and TRBJ1-2, with D perhaps TRBD1 (5 bases). V shed 4 bases and J shed 4 bases, with 10 bases lying between them. This CDR3 comprises 12 residues. The V gene's germline CDR1 is SQVTM and CDR2 ANQGSEA. The CDR3 DNA is TGCAGCGTTGTGTCAGGGTTCTATGGCTACACCTTC. Amino acid sequence: CSVVSGFYGYTF.

The chain combines TRBV4-3 with TRBJ2-1; D might be TRBD2 (6 bases). The CDR3 runs to 18 residues. V was trimmed by 1 base and J by 5 bases, leaving 21 bases between them. Germline loops: CDR1 LGHNA, CDR2 YSLEER. The chain's CDR3 is CASSQAGAGQGPNNEQFF. CDR3 in DNA: TGCGCCAGCAGCCAAGCCGGCGCGGGGCAGGGTCCCAACAATGAGCAGTTCTTC.

The rearrangement joins TRBV6-1 to TRBJ1-5; maybe TRBD1 (6 bases). This CDR3 has 15 amino acids. Trimming stripped 2 bases from V and 11 bases from J, with 19 bases between. Germline V gene sequence: CDR1 MNHNS, CDR2 SASEGT. The CDR3, as DNA: TGTGCCAGCAGTGAATGGGACACCGAAACAGGGTCCCAGCATTTT. It translates to CASSEWDTETGSQHF.

This clone was found once. J is TRBJ2-6 and V is TRBV7-2; TRBD2 matches at 14 bases. Germline V lookup: CDR1 SGHTA, CDR2 FQGNSA. The trim removed 4 bases at V and 4 bases at J, leaving 3 bases unmatched. This CDR3 contains 17 residues. DNA for the CDR3: TGTGCCAGCAGCTGGACTAGCGGGAGGTCCGGGGCCAACGTCCTGACTTTC. Translation: CASSWTSGRSGANVLTF.

The J gene is TRBJ1-1, the V gene TRBV18; D uncertain. Between the trimmed V and J ends, which lost 0 bases and 4 bases, there was a span of 9 bases. The CDR3 runs to 14 residues. The germline V gene encodes CDR1 KGHSH and CDR2 LQKENI. The CDR3 DNA reads as TGTGCCAGCTCACCACCCATGGGGAGCACTGAAGCTTTCTTT. The encoded protein is CASSPPMGSTEAFF.

The chain couples TRBV27 to TRBJ2-7; TRBD2 agrees at 12 bases. Germline CDR1 and CDR2: MNHEY and SMNVEV (reference sequence). Losses at the gene ends were 4 bases for V and 3 bases for J; bases not matched to a gene: 16. This CDR3 is built from 19 residues. This CDR3 reads CASSYAVDTTSGGLYEQYF. CDR3 DNA sequence: TGTGCCAGCAGTTATGCCGTAGACACGACTAGCGGGGGACTCTACGAGCAGTACTTC.

The DNA of the CDR3 is TGTGCCAGCAGTTCACCCCACAGGGGCATTGAGGGCTACACCTTC. Protein product: CASSSPHRGIEGYTF. This chain links TRBV27 with TRBJ1-2; 7 bases agree with TRBD1. V was pared by 4 bases and J by 8 bases, with 13 bases of the junction left unmatched. The CDR3 totals 15 residues. Germline loops: CDR1 MNHEY, CDR2 SMNVEV (reference sequence).

The chain employs TRBV7-2 and TRBJ2-1; 7 bases match TRBD2. Looked up from germline, CDR1 is SGHTA and CDR2 is FQGNSA. The junction had 5 bases not matched to a gene; V was cut back by 5 bases and J by 7 bases. The CDR3 is 13 residues long. The CDR3 sequence is CASSPGTTNEQFF. The CDR3 DNA reads TGTGCCAGCAGCCCCGGGACTACGAATGAGCAGTTCTTC.

J is TRBJ2-2 and V is TRBV9; D is possibly TRBD2 (5 bases). Germline V gene sequence: CDR1 SGDLS, CDR2 YYNGEE. The CDR3 runs 16 residues. V was shortened by 4 bases and J by 0 bases, with 13 bases between the two germline ends. CDR3 nucleotides: TGTGCCAGCAGCCTCCGAGCGGCTCCGAACACCGGGGAGCTGTTTTTT. Protein sequence: CASSLRAAPNTGELFF. Complete variable domain (other parts from reference TRBV9 and TRBJ2-2): DSGVTQTPKHLITATGQRVTLRCSPRSGDLSVYWYQQSLDQGLQFLIQYYNGEERAKGNILERFSAQQFPDLHSELNLSSLELGDSALYFCASSLRAAPNTGELFFGEGSRLTVL.

The chain uses TRBV2 and TRBJ2-1, with a possible D match to TRBD2 (5 bases). The CDR3 sequence is 17 residues long. Trimming pared 1 base from V and 4 bases from J, leaving 17 bases between. From germline, CDR1 is SNHLY and CDR2 FYNNEI. The CDR3 is CASSEDEGLGWYNEQFF. CDR3 nucleotides: TGTGCCAGCAGTGAAGATGAGGGCCTCGGGTGGTACAATGAGCAGTTCTTC.

The chain combines TRBV25-1 with TRBJ1-1, with D possibly being TRBD1 (5 bases). V was pared by 2 bases and J by 4 bases, with 14 bases between. Germline CDR1 and CDR2: MGHDK and SYGVNS. The CDR3 covers 15 residues. CDR3 residues: CASSEPGVYGTEAFF. CDR3 sequence (DNA): TGTGCCAGCAGTGAACCGGGGGTTTACGGCACTGAAGCTTTCTTT.

V gene TRBV5-1 combines with J gene TRBJ2-7, with 16 bases lining up with TRBD2. Germline lookup yields CDR1 SGHRS and CDR2 YFSETQ. The junction had 18 bases not matched to a gene; V was cut back by 2 bases and J by 4 bases. The CDR3 runs to 21 residues. The CDR3 DNA reads as TGCGCCAGCAGCTTTTCTTTTCGCGCTCTGGGACTAGCGGGAGGGCGTTACGAGCAGTACTTC. It is translated as CASSFSFRALGLAGGRYEQYF.

This clone came up once. The chain carries TRBV18 and TRBJ1-1; D gene uncertain. The CDR3 is 15 amino acids. Germline CDR1 KGHSH, CDR2 LQKENI. The V end lost 3 bases, the J end lost 1 base, and 12 bases lay between the germline ends. In DNA form, the CDR3 reads TGTGCCAGCTCACCTAGCACTGTTAAGAACACTGAAGCTTTCTTT. Translating it yields CASSPSTVKNTEAFF.

The V call is TRBV5-1, the J call TRBJ2-5; 8 positions agree with TRBD1. Germline V gene data show CDR1 as SGHRS and CDR2 as YFSETQ. This CDR3 has 16 residues. V was clipped by 7 bases and J by 2 bases; unmatched bases: 13. The chain's CDR3 is CASGVIDRGPQETQYF. The CDR3 nucleotides are TGCGCCAGCGGCGTTATTGACAGGGGACCTCAAGAGACCCAGTACTTC.

The chain combines TRBV19 with TRBJ1-1, with 8 bases identical to TRBD1. CDR3 length equals 15 residues. Trimming cost V 4 bases and J 0 bases; bases outside gene matches: 4. In germline, CDR1 is LNHDA, CDR2 SQIVND (reference sequence). The CDR3 sequence is CASSTRDRMNTEAFF. The DNA of the CDR3 is TGTGCCAGTAGTACCAGGGACAGGATGAACACTGAAGCTTTCTTT.